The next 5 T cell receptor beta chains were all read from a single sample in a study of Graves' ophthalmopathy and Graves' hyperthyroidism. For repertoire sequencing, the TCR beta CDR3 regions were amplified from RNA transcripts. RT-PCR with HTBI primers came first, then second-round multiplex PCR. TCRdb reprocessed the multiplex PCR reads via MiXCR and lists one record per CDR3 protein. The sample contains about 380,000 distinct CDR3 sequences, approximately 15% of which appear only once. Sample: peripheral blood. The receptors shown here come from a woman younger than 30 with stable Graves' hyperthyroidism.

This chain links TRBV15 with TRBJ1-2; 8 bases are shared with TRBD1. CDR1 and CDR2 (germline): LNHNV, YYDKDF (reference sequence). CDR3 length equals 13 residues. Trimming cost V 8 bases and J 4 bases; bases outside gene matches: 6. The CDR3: CATGQGIGYGYTF. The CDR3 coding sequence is TGTGCCACCGGACAGGGAATAGGCTATGGCTACACCTTC.

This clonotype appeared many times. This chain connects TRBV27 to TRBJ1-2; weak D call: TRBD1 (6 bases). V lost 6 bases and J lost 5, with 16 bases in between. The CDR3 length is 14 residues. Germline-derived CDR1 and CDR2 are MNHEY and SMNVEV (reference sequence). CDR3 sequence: CASRDSGRDYGYTF. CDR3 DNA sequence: TGTGCCAGCAGGGACAGCGGCAGGGATTATGGCTACACCTTC.

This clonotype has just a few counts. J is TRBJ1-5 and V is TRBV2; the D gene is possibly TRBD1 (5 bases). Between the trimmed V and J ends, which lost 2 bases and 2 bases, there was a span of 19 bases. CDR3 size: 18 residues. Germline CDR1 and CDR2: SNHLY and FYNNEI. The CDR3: CASSEKGKDPRGNQPQHF. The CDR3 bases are TGTGCCAGCAGTGAAAAGGGGAAGGACCCGCGGGGCAATCAGCCCCAGCATTTT. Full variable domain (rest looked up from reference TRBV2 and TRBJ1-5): EPEVTQTPSHQVTQMGQEVILRCVPISNHLYFYWYRQILGQKVEFLVSFYNNEISEKSEIFDDQFSVERPDGSNFTLKIRSTKLEDSAMYFCASSEKGKDPRGNQPQHFGDGTRLSIL.

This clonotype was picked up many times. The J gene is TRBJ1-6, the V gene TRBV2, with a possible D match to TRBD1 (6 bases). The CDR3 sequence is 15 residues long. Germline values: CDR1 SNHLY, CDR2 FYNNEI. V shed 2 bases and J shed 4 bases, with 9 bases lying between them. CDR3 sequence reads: CASSEYRVYNSPLHF. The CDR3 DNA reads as TGTGCCAGCAGTGAATACAGGGTGTATAATTCACCCCTCCACTTT.

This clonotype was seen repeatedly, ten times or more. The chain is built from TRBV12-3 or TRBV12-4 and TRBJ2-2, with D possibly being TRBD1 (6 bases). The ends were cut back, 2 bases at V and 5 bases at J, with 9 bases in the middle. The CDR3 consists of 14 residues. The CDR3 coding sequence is TGTGCCAGCAGTTTATTAGGGGGTACCGGGGAGCTGTTTTTT. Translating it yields CASSLLGGTGELFF.